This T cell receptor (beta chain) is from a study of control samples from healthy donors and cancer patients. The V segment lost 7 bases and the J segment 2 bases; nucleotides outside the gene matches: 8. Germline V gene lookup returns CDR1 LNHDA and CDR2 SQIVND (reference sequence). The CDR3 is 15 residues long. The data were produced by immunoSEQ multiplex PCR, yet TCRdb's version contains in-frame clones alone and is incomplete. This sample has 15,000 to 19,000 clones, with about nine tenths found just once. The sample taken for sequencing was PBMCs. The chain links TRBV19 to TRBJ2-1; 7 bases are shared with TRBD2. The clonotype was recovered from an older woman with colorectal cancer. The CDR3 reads CASTPAGVAYNEQFF. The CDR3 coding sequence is TGTGCCAGTACCCCCGCGGGAGTCGCCTACAATGAGCAGTTCTTC.